The sample holds many counts of the clone carrying this TCR beta chain. Antigen specificity is unknown. The V gene end was trimmed by 3 bases and the J gene end by 8 bases; junction bases not matched to a gene: 5. The CDR3 totals 14 residues. Germline CDR1 SGHKS, CDR2 YYEKEE (reference sequence). One entry per CDR3 protein results from TCRdb running MiXCR on the 5' RACE reads. Of some 200,000 distinct CDR3 sequences listed, 9.5% are singletons. This entry belongs to a study of T-cell memory formation after mild COVID-19. The study, taken as a whole, reports: Among contracting clones, CD4+ were mainly CM/EM and CD8+ enriched in EMRA. Contracting clones from day 15 to 85 showed balanced CD4/CD8; later expanders favored CD4+.

The source is a man in his late teens or twenties who had mild COVID-19 (a few samples of this study predate the infection). Cell type and time point are not known. V is TRBV5-5 and J is TRBJ1-6, with 7 bases that match TRBD1. The source material was PBMCs or a T cell subset sorted from them (not recorded which). The CDR3, as DNA: TGTGCCAGCAGCTCGGACAGGTGGGATTCACCCCTCCACTTT. Amino acid sequence: CASSSDRWDSPLHF.